Shown below are 20 T cell receptor beta chains from a single sample sequenced in a study of siplizumab effects on memory and regulatory T cells (dated by TCRdb to between 2019 and 2020). Receptor amplification or capture employed the immunoSEQ multiplex PCR assay. TCRdb obtained this table from immuneACCESS and retained in-frame rearrangements with V and J assigned. These tables miss some clones; where compared with another copy, unresolved V genes account for less than half of the shortfall, and the remainder is unexplained. A total of over 65,000 clones appear in this sample, roughly 94% of them only once. In total, the top ten clones hold approximately 17% of the sample. The sample was CD8+ T cells sorted from blood. All receptors come from a human donor in good health.

The chain uses TRBV30 and TRBJ1-1; 8 positions match TRBD1. V lost 5 bases and J lost 2; bases outside the gene matches: 10. The germline V gene encodes CDR1 GTSNPN and CDR2 SVGIG (reference sequence). This CDR3 contains 15 residues. In DNA, the CDR3 is TGTGCCTGGTCGCAGGGGGCGCGGGTTAACACTGAAGCTTTCTTT. Its translation is CAWSQGARVNTEAFF.

This clone was seen only once. V is TRBV27 and J is TRBJ2-7; a possible D gene is TRBD2 (5 bases). V gave up 3 bases and J gave up 3 bases, with 9 bases separating them. The CDR3 length is 13 residues. Germline CDR1 is MNHEY and CDR2 is SMNVEV (reference sequence). CDR3 protein: CASSFGNHYEQYF. In nucleotides, the CDR3 is TGTGCCAGCAGTTTCGGGAACCACTACGAGCAGTACTTC.

The chain links TRBV11-2 to TRBJ2-1; 11 bases line up with TRBD2. V shed 2 bases and J 6 bases; nucleotides not matched to a gene: 6. Germline-derived CDR1 and CDR2 are SGHAT and FQNNGV. The CDR3 extends over 16 amino acids. The CDR3 spells CASSLQSSGRSNEQFF. Here the CDR3 DNA reads TGTGCCAGCAGCTTACAGTCTAGCGGGAGGTCCAATGAGCAGTTCTTC.

The rearrangement joins TRBV15 to TRBJ2-5; 16 nucleotides match TRBD2. The germline V gene encodes CDR1 LNHNV and CDR2 YYDKDF (reference sequence). CDR3 length: 18 amino acids. Trimming cost V 1 base and J 1 base; bases outside gene matches: 3. CDR3 sequence reads: CATSRGGLAGGPQETQYF. CDR3 coding DNA: TGTGCCACCAGCAGAGGGGGACTAGCGGGAGGGCCCCAAGAGACCCAGTACTTC.

The chain joins TRBV16 to TRBJ1-2; 10 nucleotides align to TRBD1. CDR3 length equals 14 residues. Germline assignment: CDR1 KGHSY and CDR2 FQNENV. V lost 0 bases, J lost 6 bases, and 1 base stayed unmatched. The CDR3: CASSQSGQGNGYTF. The CDR3 nucleotides are TGTGCCAGCAGCCAATCGGGACAGGGGAATGGCTACACCTTC.

The chain recombines TRBV7-9 with TRBJ2-2; D remains ambiguous. The V gene lost 2 bases and the J gene lost 8 bases, with 27 bases spanning the gap. From germline, CDR1 is SEHNR and CDR2 FQNEAQ (reference sequence). The CDR3 loop spans 19 amino acids. CDR3 nucleotide sequence: TGTGCCAGCAGCTTATATCTAATGTCGGGCCCTATACGATGGGGGGAGCTGTTTTTT. Protein sequence: CASSLYLMSGPIRWGELFF.

This chain joins TRBV19 and TRBJ2-7; 7 nucleotides match TRBD2. The germline V gene has CDR1 LNHDA and CDR2 SQIVND (reference sequence). This CDR3 region has 14 residues. The junction had 8 bases not matched to a gene; V was cut back by 3 bases and J by 6 bases. DNA of the CDR3: TGTGCCAGTAGTATGGGGCCCCCGGGGGGCGAGCAGTACTTC. Translation: CASSMGPPGGEQYF. The whole variable domain, filled in from reference TRBV19 and TRBJ2-7, reads DGGITQSPKYLFRKEGQNVTLSCEQNLNHDAMYWYRQDPGQGLRLIYYSQIVNDFQKGDIAEGYSVSREKKESFPLTVTSAQKNPTAFYLCASSMGPPGGEQYFGPGTRLTVT.

The CDR3 DNA reads TGTGCCAGTAGGAAGACTAGCGAGAACACAGATACGCAGTATTTT. Translating it yields CASRKTSENTDTQYF. The rearrangement uses TRBV19 and TRBJ2-3; 8 nucleotides line up with TRBD2. The V gene's germline CDR1 is LNHDA and CDR2 SQIVND (reference sequence). The CDR3 covers 15 residues. V shed 6 bases and J 2 bases; nucleotides not matched to a gene: 7.

This clone was seen only once. The chain joins TRBV9 to TRBJ2-7; TRBD2 agrees at 15 bases. The length of the CDR3 is 16 residues. V was pared by 4 bases and J by 2 bases, with 4 bases of the junction left unmatched. Germline V gives CDR1 SGDLS, CDR2 YYNGEE. The CDR3 loop reads CASSHGTSGRTYEQYF. For the CDR3, the DNA is TGTGCCAGCAGCCACGGGACTAGCGGGAGGACCTACGAGCAGTACTTC. Complete variable domain (other parts from reference TRBV9 and TRBJ2-7): DSGVTQTPKHLITATGQRVTLRCSPRSGDLSVYWYQQSLDQGLQFLIQYYNGEERAKGNILERFSAQQFPDLHSELNLSSLELGDSALYFCASSHGTSGRTYEQYFGPGTRLTVT.

The chain carries TRBV5-1 and TRBJ2-1, with 7 bases identical to TRBD2. The CDR3 has 16 amino acids. V dropped 0 bases and J dropped 4; count of bases not matched to a gene: 7. CDR1 and CDR2 (germline): SGHRS, YFSETQ. This CDR3 reads CASSLVTAGVYNEQFF. Written as DNA, the CDR3 is TGCGCCAGCAGCTTGGTCACCGCGGGAGTTTACAATGAGCAGTTCTTC.

This clone showed up just once. The rearrangement joins TRBV7-9 to TRBJ2-7; D perhaps matches TRBD1 (6 bases). CDR3 size: 15 residues. V lost 4 bases and J lost 0, with 13 bases in between. The germline V gene has CDR1 SEHNR and CDR2 FQNEAQ (reference sequence). For the CDR3, the DNA is TGTGCCAGCAGCTCCCCGGGACACTACTCCTACGAGCAGTACTTC. Translating gives CASSSPGHYSYEQYF.

The chain employs TRBV14 and TRBJ1-3; D unclear. Deletions cut 0 bases from V and 3 bases from J, with 12 bases between. The CDR3 spans 16 residues. In germline, CDR1 is SGHDN, CDR2 FVKESK. DNA of the CDR3: TGTGCCAGCAGCCAAGAGGCCCGGGTCGATGGAAACACCATATATTTT. This codes for CASSQEARVDGNTIYF. Filled out from reference TRBV14 and TRBJ1-3, the complete variable domain reads EAGVTQFPSHSVIEKGQTVTLRCDPISGHDNLYWYRRVMGKEIKFLLHFVKESKQDESGMPNNRFLAERTGGTYSTLKVQPAELEDSGVYFCASSQEARVDGNTIYFGEGSWLTVV.

This sequence joins TRBV6-4 and TRBJ2-1, with D perhaps matching TRBD2 (6 bases). The V end was cut by 6 bases, the J end by 0 bases, with 9 bases between. Germline V gives CDR1 MRHNA, CDR2 SNTAGT. The CDR3 sequence is 14 residues long. CDR3 in amino acids: CASRGDSSYNEQFF. CDR3 DNA: TGTGCCAGCAGGGGGGACTCCTCCTACAATGAGCAGTTCTTC.

This clone was seen only once. The chain links TRBV2 to TRBJ2-2; 11 bases match TRBD2. Germline lookup yields CDR1 SNHLY and CDR2 FYNNEI. The V gene end was trimmed by 4 bases and the J gene end by 5 bases; junction bases not matched to a gene: 9. This CDR3 comprises 17 residues. The CDR3 loop reads CASSGVSGRAGTGELFF. The CDR3 region has the DNA TGTGCCAGCAGTGGGGTTAGCGGGAGGGCCGGGACCGGGGAGCTGTTTTTT.

Comments on this clone: The same CDR3 can be traced to other DNA sequences in this sample. This sequence joins TRBV27 and TRBJ2-7; TRBD1 aligns across 10 bases. Losses at the gene ends were 5 bases for V and 3 bases for J; bases not matched to a gene: 4. CDR1 is MNHEY, CDR2 SMNVEV, per germline (reference sequence). CDR3 length: 14 residues. The CDR3 DNA reads TGTGCCAGCAGTCCCGGGACAGGGGTCTACGAGCAGTACTTC. Translating it yields CASSPGTGVYEQYF.

The chain links TRBV7-8 to TRBJ2-2; a possible D gene is TRBD2 (6 bases). Trimming shortened V by 5 bases and J by 3 bases, and 13 bases separated the two germline ends. Germline CDR1 and CDR2: SGHVS and FQNEAQ. CDR3 length: 15 amino acids. The CDR3 DNA sequence: TGTGCCAGCAGCCCGGGACTCGATTACACCGGGGAGCTGTTTTTT. Protein sequence: CASSPGLDYTGELFF.

The rearrangement uses TRBV14 and TRBJ2-1; 8 bases agree with TRBD1. Germline CDR1 reads SGHDN; CDR2 reads FVKESK. This CDR3 has 14 amino acids. The V segment lost 4 bases and the J segment 4 bases; nucleotides outside the gene matches: 3. The CDR3: CASSPGQAYNEQFF. In DNA, the CDR3 is TGTGCCAGCAGCCCGGGACAGGCTTACAATGAGCAGTTCTTC.

The chain combines TRBV4-2 with TRBJ1-5; D ambiguous. The CDR3 covers 15 residues. The germline CDR1 and CDR2 sequences are LGHNA and YNFKEQ. V lost 0 bases and J lost 1, with 7 bases in between. CDR3 protein: CASSQELLSNQPQHF. The DNA for the CDR3 is TGTGCCAGCAGCCAAGAGTTACTAAGCAATCAGCCCCAGCATTTT.

The chain combines TRBV5-4 with TRBJ2-3; 10 nucleotides line up with TRBD2. The V gene end was trimmed by 2 bases and the J gene end by 6 bases; junction bases not matched to a gene: 3. The CDR3 contains 14 residues. CDR1 and CDR2 (germline): SGHNT, YYREEE (reference sequence). The CDR3, as DNA: TGTGCCAGCAGCTTTCTAGCGGGAGCCGATACGCAGTATTTT. It encodes CASSFLAGADTQYF.

The chain has TRBV7-9 and TRBJ2-7, with D unclear. CDR1 and CDR2 (germline): SEHNR, FQNEAQ (reference sequence). The CDR3 consists of 18 residues. The V and J ends lost 5 bases and 0 bases respectively, with 23 bases between them. The CDR3 protein is CASSISPYSRISSYEQYF. CDR3 DNA: TGTGCCAGCAGCATTAGCCCCTACTCTAGGATTAGCTCCTACGAGCAGTACTTC.